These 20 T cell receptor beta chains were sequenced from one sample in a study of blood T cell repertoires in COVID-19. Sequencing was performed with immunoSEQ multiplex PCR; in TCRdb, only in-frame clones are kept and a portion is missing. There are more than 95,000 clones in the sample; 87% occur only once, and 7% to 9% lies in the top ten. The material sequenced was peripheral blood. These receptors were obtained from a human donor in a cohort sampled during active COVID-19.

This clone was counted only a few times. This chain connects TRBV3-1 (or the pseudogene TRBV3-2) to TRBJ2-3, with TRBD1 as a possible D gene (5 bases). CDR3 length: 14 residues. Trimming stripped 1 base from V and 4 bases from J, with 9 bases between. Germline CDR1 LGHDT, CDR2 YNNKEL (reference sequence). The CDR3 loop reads CASSQGRVPDTQYF. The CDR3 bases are TGTGCCAGCAGCCAAGGCAGGGTCCCAGATACGCAGTATTTT.

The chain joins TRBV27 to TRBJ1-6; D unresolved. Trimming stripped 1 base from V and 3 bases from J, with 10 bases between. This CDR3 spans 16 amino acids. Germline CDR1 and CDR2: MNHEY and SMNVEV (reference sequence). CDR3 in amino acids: CASSLLGDFYNSPLHF. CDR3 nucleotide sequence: TGTGCCAGCAGTTTATTGGGAGACTTCTATAATTCACCCCTCCACTTT.

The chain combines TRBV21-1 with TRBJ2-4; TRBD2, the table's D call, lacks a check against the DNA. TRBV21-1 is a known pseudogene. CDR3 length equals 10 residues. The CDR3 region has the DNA TGTGCCAGCACTAGCGGGGGCCCCGGGTTC. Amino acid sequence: CASTSGGPGF.

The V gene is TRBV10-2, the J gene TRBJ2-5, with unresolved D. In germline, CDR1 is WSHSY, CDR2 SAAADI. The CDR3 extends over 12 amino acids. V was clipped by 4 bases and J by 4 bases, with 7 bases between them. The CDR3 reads CASSGDRETQYF. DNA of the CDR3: TGCGCCAGCAGTGGAGATCGAGAGACCCAGTACTTC.

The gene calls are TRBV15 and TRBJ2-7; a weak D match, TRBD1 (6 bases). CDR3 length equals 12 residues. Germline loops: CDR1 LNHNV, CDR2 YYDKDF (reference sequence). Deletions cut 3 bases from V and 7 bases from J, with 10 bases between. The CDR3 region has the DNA TGTGCCACCAGCAGCAGGGGTCGGGAGCAGTACTTC. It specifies CATSSRGREQYF.

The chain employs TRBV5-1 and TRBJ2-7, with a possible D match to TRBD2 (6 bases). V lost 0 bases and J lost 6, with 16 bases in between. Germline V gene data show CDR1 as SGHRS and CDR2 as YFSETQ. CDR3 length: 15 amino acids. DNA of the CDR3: TGCGCCAGCAGCTTGGATGGACTAAGAGTGCGCGAGCAGTACTTC. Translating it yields CASSLDGLRVREQYF.

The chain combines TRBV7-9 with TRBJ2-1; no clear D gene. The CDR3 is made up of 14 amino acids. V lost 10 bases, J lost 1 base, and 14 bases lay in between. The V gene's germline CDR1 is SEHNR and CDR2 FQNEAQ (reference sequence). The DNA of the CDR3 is TGTGCCATCGAGCCCCAACGTTCCTACAATGAGCAGTTCTTC. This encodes CAIEPQRSYNEQFF.

CDR3 sequence: CASSRDRVGYGYTF. CDR3 DNA sequence: TGTGCCAGCAGCCGCGACAGGGTAGGATATGGCTACACCTTC. This chain uses TRBV28 with TRBJ1-2, with 7 bases matching TRBD1. After removal of 6 bases from V and 5 bases from J, the junction contained 9 bases not matched to a gene. The CDR3 contains 14 residues. From germline, CDR1 is MDHEN and CDR2 SYDVKM.

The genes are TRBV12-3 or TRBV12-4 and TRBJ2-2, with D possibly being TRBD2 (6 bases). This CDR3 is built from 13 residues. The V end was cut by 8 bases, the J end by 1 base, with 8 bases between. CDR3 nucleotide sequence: TGTGCCAGCCTTAGCGGGAACACCGGGGAGCTGTTTTTT. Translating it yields CASLSGNTGELFF.

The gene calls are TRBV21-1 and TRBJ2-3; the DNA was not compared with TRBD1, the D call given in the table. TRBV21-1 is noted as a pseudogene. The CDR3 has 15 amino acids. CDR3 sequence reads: CASSFRDRGSDTQYF. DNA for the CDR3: TGTGCCAGCAGCTTCCGGGACAGGGGATCAGATACGCAGTATTTT.

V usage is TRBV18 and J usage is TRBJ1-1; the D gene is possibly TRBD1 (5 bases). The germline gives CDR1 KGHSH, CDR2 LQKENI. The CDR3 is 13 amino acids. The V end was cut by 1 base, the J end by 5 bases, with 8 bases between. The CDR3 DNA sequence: TGTGCCAGCTCACCACTGGGGGGAACTGAAGCTTTCTTT. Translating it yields CASSPLGGTEAFF. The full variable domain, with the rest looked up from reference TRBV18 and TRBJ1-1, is NAGVMQNPRHLVRRRGQEARLRCSPMKGHSHVYWYRQLPEEGLKFMVYLQKENIIDESGMPKERFSAEFPKEGPSILRIQQVVRGDSAAYFCASSPLGGTEAFFGQGTRLTVV.

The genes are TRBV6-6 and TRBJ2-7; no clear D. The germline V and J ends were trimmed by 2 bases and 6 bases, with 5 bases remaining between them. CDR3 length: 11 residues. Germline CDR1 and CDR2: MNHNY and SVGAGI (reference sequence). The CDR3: CASSYGREQYF. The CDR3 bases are TGTGCCAGCAGTTACGGCCGCGAGCAGTACTTC.

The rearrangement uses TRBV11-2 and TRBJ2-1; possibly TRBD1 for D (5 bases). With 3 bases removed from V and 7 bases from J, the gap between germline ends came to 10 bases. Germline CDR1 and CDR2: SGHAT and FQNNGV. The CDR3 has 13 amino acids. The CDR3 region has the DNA TGTGCCAGCAGCTTCTCAGGGCCAAATGAGCAGTTCTTC. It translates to CASSFSGPNEQFF. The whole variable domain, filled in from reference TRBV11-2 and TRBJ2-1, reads EAGVAQSPRYKIIEKRQSVAFWCNPISGHATLYWYQQILGQGPKLLIQFQNNGVVDDSQLPKDRFSAERLKGVDSTLKIQPAKLEDSAVYLCASSFSGPNEQFFGPGTRLTVL.

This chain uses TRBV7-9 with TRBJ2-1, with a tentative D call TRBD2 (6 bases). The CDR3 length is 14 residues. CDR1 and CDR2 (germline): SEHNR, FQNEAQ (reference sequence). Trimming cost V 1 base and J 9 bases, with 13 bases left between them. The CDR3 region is CASSLDAGGSEQFF. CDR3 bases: TGTGCCAGCAGCTTAGATGCCGGAGGGAGTGAGCAGTTCTTC. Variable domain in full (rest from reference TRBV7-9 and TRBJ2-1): DTGVSQNPRHKITKRGQNVTFRCDPISEHNRLYWYRQTLGQGPEFLTYFQNEAQLEKSRLLSDRFSAERPKGSFSTLEIQRTEQGDSAMYLCASSLDAGGSEQFFGPGTRLTVL.

In nucleotides, the CDR3 is TGTGCCAGCAGCTCCTCCAGCGGCTACAATGAGCAGTTCTTC. Encoded protein: CASSSSSGYNEQFF. This rearrangement joins TRBV7-9 to TRBJ2-1; D may be TRBD2 (5 bases). This CDR3 spans 14 amino acids. Germline CDR1 SEHNR, CDR2 FQNEAQ (reference sequence). V was pared by 4 bases and J by 3 bases, with 10 bases between.

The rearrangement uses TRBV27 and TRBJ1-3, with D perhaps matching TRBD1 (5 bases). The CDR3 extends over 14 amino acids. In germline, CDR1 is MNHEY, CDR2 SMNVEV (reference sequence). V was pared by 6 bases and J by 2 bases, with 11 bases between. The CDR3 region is CASSRTPPGNTIYF. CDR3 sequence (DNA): TGTGCCAGCAGCCGGACACCTCCTGGAAACACCATATATTTT.

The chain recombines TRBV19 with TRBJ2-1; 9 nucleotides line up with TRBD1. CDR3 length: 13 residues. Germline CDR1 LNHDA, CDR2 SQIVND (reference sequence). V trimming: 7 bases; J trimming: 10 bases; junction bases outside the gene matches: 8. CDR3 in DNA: TGTGCCAGTAACACAGGGGGCTTTAGGGAGCAGTTCTTC. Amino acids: CASNTGGFREQFF.

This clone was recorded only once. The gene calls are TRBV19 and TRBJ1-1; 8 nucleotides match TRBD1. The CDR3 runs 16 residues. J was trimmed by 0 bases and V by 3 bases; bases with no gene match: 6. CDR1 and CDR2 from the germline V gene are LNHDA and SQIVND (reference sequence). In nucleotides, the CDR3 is TGTGCCAGTAGTATTCTCCAGGGGGCCTTGAACACTGAAGCTTTCTTT. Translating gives CASSILQGALNTEAFF. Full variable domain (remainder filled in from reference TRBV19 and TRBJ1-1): DGGITQSPKYLFRKEGQNVTLSCEQNLNHDAMYWYRQDPGQGLRLIYYSQIVNDFQKGDIAEGYSVSREKKESFPLTVTSAQKNPTAFYLCASSILQGALNTEAFFGQGTRLTVV.

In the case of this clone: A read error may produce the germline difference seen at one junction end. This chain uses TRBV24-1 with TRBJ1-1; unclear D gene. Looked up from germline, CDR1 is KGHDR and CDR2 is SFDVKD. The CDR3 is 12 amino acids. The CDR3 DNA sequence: TGTGCCACCAGTGATTTGAACAGTGAAGCTTTCTTT. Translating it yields CATSDLNSEAFF.

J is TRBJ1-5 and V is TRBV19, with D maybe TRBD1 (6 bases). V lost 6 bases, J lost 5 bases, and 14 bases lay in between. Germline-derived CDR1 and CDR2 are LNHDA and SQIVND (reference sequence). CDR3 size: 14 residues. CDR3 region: CASSWVGGDQPQHF. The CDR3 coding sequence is TGTGCCAGTAGCTGGGTAGGGGGTGATCAGCCCCAGCATTTT.